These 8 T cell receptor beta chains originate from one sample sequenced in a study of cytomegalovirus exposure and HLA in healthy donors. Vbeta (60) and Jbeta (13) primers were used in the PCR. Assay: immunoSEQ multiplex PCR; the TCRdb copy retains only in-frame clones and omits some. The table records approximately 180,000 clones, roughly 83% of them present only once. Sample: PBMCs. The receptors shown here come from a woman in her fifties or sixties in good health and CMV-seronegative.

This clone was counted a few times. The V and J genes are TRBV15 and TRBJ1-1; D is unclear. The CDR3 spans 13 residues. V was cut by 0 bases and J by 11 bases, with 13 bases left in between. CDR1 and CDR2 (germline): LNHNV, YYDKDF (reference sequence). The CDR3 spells CATSREWASGAFF. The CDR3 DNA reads TGTGCCACCAGCAGAGAGTGGGCCAGCGGCGCTTTCTTT. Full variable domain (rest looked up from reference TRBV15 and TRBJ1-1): DAMVIQNPRYQVTQFGKPVTLSCSQTLNHNVMYWYQQKSSQAPKLLFHYYDKDFNNEADTPDNFQSRRPNTSFCFLDIRSPGLGDTAMYLCATSREWASGAFFGQGTRLTVV.

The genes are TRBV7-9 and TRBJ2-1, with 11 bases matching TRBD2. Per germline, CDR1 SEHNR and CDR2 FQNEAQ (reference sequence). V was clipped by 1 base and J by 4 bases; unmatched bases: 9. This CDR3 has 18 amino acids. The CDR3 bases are TGTGCCAGCAGCTTAGGCGAGGGGACTAGCGGCCGATACAATGAGCAGTTCTTC. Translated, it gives CASSLGEGTSGRYNEQFF. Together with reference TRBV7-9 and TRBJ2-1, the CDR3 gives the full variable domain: DTGVSQNPRHKITKRGQNVTFRCDPISEHNRLYWYRQTLGQGPEFLTYFQNEAQLEKSRLLSDRFSAERPKGSFSTLEIQRTEQGDSAMYLCASSLGEGTSGRYNEQFFGPGTRLTVL.

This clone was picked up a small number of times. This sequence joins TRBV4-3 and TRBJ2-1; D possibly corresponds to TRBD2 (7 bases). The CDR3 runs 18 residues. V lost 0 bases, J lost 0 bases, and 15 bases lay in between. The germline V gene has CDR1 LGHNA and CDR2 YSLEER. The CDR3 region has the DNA TGCGCCAGCAGCCAAGATAGTGGGGGGGGCCTCTCCTACAATGAGCAGTTCTTC. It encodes CASSQDSGGGLSYNEQFF.

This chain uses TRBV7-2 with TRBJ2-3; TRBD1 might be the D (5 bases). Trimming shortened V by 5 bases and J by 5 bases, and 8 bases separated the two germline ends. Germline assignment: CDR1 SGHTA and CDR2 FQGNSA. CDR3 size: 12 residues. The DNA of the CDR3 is TGTGCCAGCAGCCCTGACAGAGATACGCAGTATTTT. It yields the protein CASSPDRDTQYF.

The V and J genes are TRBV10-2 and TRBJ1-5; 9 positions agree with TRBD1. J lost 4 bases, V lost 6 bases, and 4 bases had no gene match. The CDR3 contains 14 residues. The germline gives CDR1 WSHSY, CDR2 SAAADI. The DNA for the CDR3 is TGCGCCAGCAGGAGAGGACAGGGGAATCAGCCCCAGCATTTT. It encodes CASRRGQGNQPQHF.

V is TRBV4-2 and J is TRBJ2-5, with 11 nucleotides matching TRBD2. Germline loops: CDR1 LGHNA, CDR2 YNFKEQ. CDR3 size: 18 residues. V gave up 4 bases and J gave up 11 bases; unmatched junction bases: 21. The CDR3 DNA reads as TGTGCCAGCAGCCCCTCGGGGAGGGTAGCGGGAGGGCCGGGGGAGCAGTACTTC. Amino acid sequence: CASSPSGRVAGGPGEQYF.

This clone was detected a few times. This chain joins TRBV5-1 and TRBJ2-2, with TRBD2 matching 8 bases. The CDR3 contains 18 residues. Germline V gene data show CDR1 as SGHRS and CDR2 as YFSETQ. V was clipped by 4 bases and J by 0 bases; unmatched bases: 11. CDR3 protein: CASSRRPGGGTNTGELFF. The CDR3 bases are TGCGCCAGCAGCAGACGACCGGGGGGGGGTACGAACACCGGGGAGCTGTTTTTT.

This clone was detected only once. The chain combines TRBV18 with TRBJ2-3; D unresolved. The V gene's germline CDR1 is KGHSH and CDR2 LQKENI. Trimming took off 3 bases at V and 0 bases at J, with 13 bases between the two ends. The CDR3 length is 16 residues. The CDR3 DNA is TGTGCCAGCTCACCCCTCGGCGCGGCTAGCACAGATACGCAGTATTTT. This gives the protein CASSPLGAASTDTQYF.